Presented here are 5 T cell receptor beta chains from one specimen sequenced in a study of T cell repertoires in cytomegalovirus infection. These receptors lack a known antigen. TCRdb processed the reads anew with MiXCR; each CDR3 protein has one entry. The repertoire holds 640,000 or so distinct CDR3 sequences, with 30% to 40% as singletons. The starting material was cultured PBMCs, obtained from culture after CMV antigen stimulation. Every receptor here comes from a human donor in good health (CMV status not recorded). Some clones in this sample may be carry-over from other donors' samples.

This CDR3 is CASSLAKQGYTEAFF. The DNA of the CDR3 is TGTGCCAGCAGCTTAGCGAAACAGGGATACACTGAAGCTTTCTTT. V gene TRBV7-8 combines with J gene TRBJ1-1, with D maybe TRBD1 (6 bases). The CDR3 covers 15 residues. Germline V gives CDR1 SGHVS, CDR2 FQNEAQ. With 0 bases removed from V and 3 bases from J, the gap between germline ends came to 11 bases.

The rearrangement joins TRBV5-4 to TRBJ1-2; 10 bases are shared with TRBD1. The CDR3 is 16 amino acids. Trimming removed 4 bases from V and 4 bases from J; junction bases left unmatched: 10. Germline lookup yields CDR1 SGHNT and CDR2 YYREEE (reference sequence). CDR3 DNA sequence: TGTGCCAGCAGCCCATACCGACAGGGGGCCGGCTATGGCTACACCTTC. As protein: CASSPYRQGAGYGYTF. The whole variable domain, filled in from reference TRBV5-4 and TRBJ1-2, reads ETGVTQSPTHLIKTRGQQVTLRCSSQSGHNTVSWYQQALGQGPQFIFQYYREEENGRGNFPPRFSGLQFPNYSSELNVNALELDDSALYLCASSPYRQGAGYGYTFGSGTRLTVV.

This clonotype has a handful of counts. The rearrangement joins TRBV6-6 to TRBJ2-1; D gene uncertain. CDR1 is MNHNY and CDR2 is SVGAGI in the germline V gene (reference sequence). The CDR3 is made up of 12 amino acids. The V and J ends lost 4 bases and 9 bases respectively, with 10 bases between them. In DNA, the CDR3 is TGTGCCAGCAGTTCCCTGAATAGTGAGCAGTTCTTC. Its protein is CASSSLNSEQFF.

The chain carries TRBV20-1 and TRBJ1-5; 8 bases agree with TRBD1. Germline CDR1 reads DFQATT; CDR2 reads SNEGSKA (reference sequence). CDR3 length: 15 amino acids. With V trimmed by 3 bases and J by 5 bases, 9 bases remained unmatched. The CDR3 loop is CSASPPDRGDQPQHF. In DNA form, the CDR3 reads TGCAGTGCTAGTCCCCCTGACAGGGGTGATCAGCCCCAGCATTTT.

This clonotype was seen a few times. This chain's CDR3 is CASSPQGPGANVLTF. CDR3 DNA: TGTGCCAGCAGCCCACAGGGCCCTGGGGCCAACGTCCTGACTTTC. The rearrangement links TRBV7-9 to TRBJ2-6; D may be TRBD1 (6 bases). V lost 5 bases, J lost 2 bases, and 10 bases lay in between. The CDR3 is 15 amino acids. In germline, CDR1 is SEHNR, CDR2 FQNEAQ (reference sequence).